This is a list of T cell receptor beta chains from one sample in a study of regulatory T cells in long-lasting Graves disease. TCRdb used MiXCR to reprocess the multiplex PCR reads, holding one entry per CDR3 protein. Here the sample spans about 300,000 distinct CDR3 sequences, about 18% being singletons. Here the sequenced sample was peripheral blood mononuclear cells (PBMCs), taken at new diagnosis, from a patient treated with antithyroid drugs. The source is a female donor with Graves disease. Both conserved end residues are part of each CDR3. The D gene is left open where the match is weak. The listing skips clone size in some rows; elsewhere it reads once, few, many or a size class.

TRBV7-8	TRBD1	many	TRBJ1-1	TGTGCCAGCAGTACAGAGACAGGGGGCTTTTCTGCTTTCTTT	CASSTETGGFSAFF
TRBV12-3/TRBV12-4	.	many	TRBJ2-3	TGTGCCAGCAGTTATCGGGGGCCTCGAACATCAGATACGCAGTATTTT	CASSYRGPRTSDTQYF
TRBV7-9	.	many	TRBJ2-1	TGTGCCAGCAGCGTGCGGCCGGCGGAGTTGGGGAATGAGCAGTTCTTC	CASSVRPAELGNEQFF
TRBV25-1	.	few	TRBJ2-1	TGTGCCAGCAGTGGGAGAGACAGGGGGACTAGGAATGAGCAGTTCTTC	CASSGRDRGTRNEQFF
TRBV7-9	.	many	TRBJ2-3	TGTGCCAGCAGCCTAGCAGGGGATTACACAGATACGCAGTATTTT	CASSLAGDYTDTQYF
TRBV24-1	.	many	TRBJ2-1	TGTGCCACCAGTGATCCTGGCTACAATGAGCAGTTCTTC	CATSDPGYNEQFF
TRBV19	.	.	TRBJ2-3	TGTGCCAGTAGTCTCACCAGGGGCGCGGGAGATACGCAGTATTTT	CASSLTRGAGDTQYF
TRBV30	TRBD2	many	TRBJ2-5	TGTGCCTGGAGTTGGGCTAGCGGACAAGAGACCCAGTACTTC	CAWSWASGQETQYF
TRBV15	.	many	TRBJ2-2	TGTGCCACCAGCAGAGATGGGAGTTATACCGGGGAGCTGTTTTTT	CATSRDGSYTGELFF
TRBV6-1	TRBD2	few	TRBJ2-7	TGTGCCAGCAAGAGGGCTAGCGGAACCTACGAGCAGTACTTC	CASKRASGTYEQYF
TRBV11-2	TRBD1	many	TRBJ1-2	TGTGCCAGCAGCACCCACAGGGGAGTGGGCTATGGCTACACCTTC	CASSTHRGVGYGYTF
TRBV27	.	.	TRBJ1-6	TGTGCCAGCAGTCCGGGACTCTGGTCACCCCTCCACTTT	CASSPGLWSPLHF
TRBV12-3/TRBV12-4	.	many	TRBJ1-5	TGTGCCAGCAGTTCCGTACTTTCGGGGGCCGCCAGGCCCCAGCATTTT	CASSSVLSGAARPQHF
TRBV27	.	many	TRBJ2-3	TGTGCCAGCAGTTTAAGGTCGGCTAGCGTTTTTAGGGATACGCAGTATTTT	CASSLRSASVFRDTQYF
TRBV2	.	many	TRBJ1-2	TGTGCCAGCAGTGGATGGGTCGAGAGCTATGGCTACACCTTC	CASSGWVESYGYTF
TRBV6-1	.	many	TRBJ1-1	TGTGCCAGCAGTGAAAGCCCCCCTGAAAGGTCAGAAGCTTTCTTT	CASSESPPERSEAFF
TRBV6-1	TRBD1	many	TRBJ2-3	TGTGCCAGCAGATCCAGGACAGGGACAGATACGCAGTATTTT	CASRSRTGTDTQYF
TRBV9	.	many	TRBJ1-1	TGTGCCAGCAGCGTAGGACCGGCCCCGAGCACTGAAGCTTTCTTT	CASSVGPAPSTEAFF
TRBV6-5	.	many	TRBJ1-2	TGTGCCAGCAGTTTAACAGGAGGGGAGGGTGGCTACACCTTC	CASSLTGGEGGYTF
TRBV7-3	TRBD2	many	TRBJ2-7	TGTGCCAGCAGCCCGATGGGAGGGACCGTGGGGGAGCAGTACTTC	CASSPMGGTVGEQYF
TRBV9	TRBD2	many	TRBJ2-7	TGTGCCAGCAGCGAGGGACTAGCGGGTTCCTACGAGCAGTACTTC	CASSEGLAGSYEQYF
TRBV29-1	.	many	TRBJ1-3	TGCAGCGTCCGAACCAGTGGAAACACCATATATTTT	CSVRTSGNTIYF
TRBV28	.	many	TRBJ1-4	TGTGCCAGCAGAAACCGTGGCCCCCATTCGCGACTGTTTTTT	CASRNRGPHSRLFF
TRBV7-2	TRBD2	many	TRBJ2-1	TGTGCCAGCAGCTATGGACTAGCGGGAGGGAGTGAGCAGTTCTTC	CASSYGLAGGSEQFF
TRBV11-2	.	many	TRBJ1-1	TGTGCCAGCAGGCAAAACACTGAAGCTTTCTTT	CASRQNTEAFF
TRBV28	TRBD1	many	TRBJ1-1	TGTGCCAGCAGCCTACCAGGGGGCCGGTTGAACACTGAAGCTTTCTTT	CASSLPGGRLNTEAFF
TRBV12-3/TRBV12-4	.	.	TRBJ1-5	TGTGCCAGCTCTGAGGGGGGCCAGCCCCAGCATTTT	CASSEGGQPQHF
TRBV15	.	many	TRBJ2-5	TGTGCCACCAGCAGAGATAGAGGGGTGGAGACCCAGTACTTC	CATSRDRGVETQYF
TRBV28	TRBD1	many	TRBJ2-7	TGTGCCAGCACCGATTATCAGGGGGCCGAGCAGTACTTC	CASTDYQGAEQYF
TRBV6-2/TRBV6-3	TRBD2	many	TRBJ2-7	TGTGCCAGCAGTTACTCGATGGCTAGCGGGGCCTACGAGCAGTACTTC	CASSYSMASGAYEQYF
TRBV2	.	.	TRBJ1-5	TGTGCCAGCAGTGAACCGTTTTCAGGACATAATCAGCCCCAGCATTTT	CASSEPFSGHNQPQHF
TRBV12-3/TRBV12-4	TRBD1	many	TRBJ1-4	TGTGCCAGCGCCAGGGGACAGGGGGCTTATGAAAAACTGTTTTTT	CASARGQGAYEKLFF
TRBV6-1	.	many	TRBJ2-7	TGTGCCAGCAGTGAATGGTGGGGGGCTGGGACGGGTGCGACCTACGAGCAGTACTTC	CASSEWWGAGTGATYEQYF
TRBV6-1	.	many	TRBJ2-3	TGTGCCAGCACCTTACTGAACACACAAACGGATACGCAGTATTTT	CASTLLNTQTDTQYF
TRBV12-3/TRBV12-4	TRBD1	many	TRBJ1-3	TGTGCCAGCAGTTTAGACAGGGGAGGAAACACCATATATTTT	CASSLDRGGNTIYF
TRBV18	.	.	TRBJ2-1	TGTGCCAGCTCACCCGCCACTAGCAACAATGAGCAGTTCTTC	CASSPATSNNEQFF
TRBV7-2	TRBD2	few	TRBJ2-2	TGTGCCAGCAGCTTTAGAGGGACTAGCGGGAGCGCCGGGGAGCTGTTTTTT	CASSFRGTSGSAGELFF
TRBV6-2/TRBV6-3	.	many	TRBJ2-5	TGTGCCAGCAGTTCTCTGACTGAGCAAGAGACCCAGTACTTC	CASSSLTEQETQYF
TRBV20-1	.	.	TRBJ1-6	TGCAGTGCCACTGGACAGTTGGGCTCCTATAATTCACCCCTCCACTTT	CSATGQLGSYNSPLHF
TRBV19	TRBD2	few	TRBJ2-5	TGTGCCAGTAGTATAGGGGGGGGCCAAGAGACCCAGTACTTC	CASSIGGGQETQYF
TRBV11-2	TRBD2	.	TRBJ2-1	TGTGCCAGCAGCTTAATGGGACTAGCGGGAGCTGAGCAGTTCTTC	CASSLMGLAGAEQFF
TRBV3-1	.	few	TRBJ1-6	TGTGCCAGCAGCCCTCACCCGGATATCAATAATTCACCCTTCCACTTT	CASSPHPDINNSPFHF
TRBV19	.	.	TRBJ2-4	TGTGCCAGTAGTATCGGCCGGACGCCCAAAAACATTCAGTACTTC	CASSIGRTPKNIQYF
TRBV11-3	TRBD1	many	TRBJ1-6	TGTGCCAGCAGCTTAGTACAGGGGAACTCACCCCTCCACTTT	CASSLVQGNSPLHF
TRBV28	.	many	TRBJ2-2	TGTGCCAGCACCCCAGCGGGCCGAGACACCGGGGAGCTGTTTTTT	CASTPAGRDTGELFF
TRBV27	.	many	TRBJ2-1	TGTGCCAGCAGTTTAGCCGGGAGCCTAGTCCCGAATGAGCAGTTCTTC	CASSLAGSLVPNEQFF
TRBV20-1	TRBD1	many	TRBJ1-2	TGCAGTGCTTCGACAGGGCTTAACTATGGCTACACCTTC	CSASTGLNYGYTF
TRBV6-1	TRBD2	few	TRBJ2-2	TGTGCCAGCACTGCCGGGACTAGGCCCGGGGAGCTGTTTTTT	CASTAGTRPGELFF
TRBV12-3/TRBV12-4	.	many	TRBJ2-3	TGTGCCACCGCCGACCGAGACTTGGGAGTGATTAGCACAGATACGCAGTATTTT	CATADRDLGVISTDTQYF
TRBV19	.	many	TRBJ2-5	TGTGCCAGTAGCCCGGGACTGTTGTATGAGACCCAGTACTTC	CASSPGLLYETQYF
TRBV4-1	TRBD1	many	TRBJ2-7	TGCGCCAGCAGCCAATTTACGACAGGGTATTACGAGCAGTACTTC	CASSQFTTGYYEQYF
TRBV7-8	.	few	TRBJ2-5	TGTGCCAGCAACCTGGGGGCGAATAGGGAGACCCAGTACTTC	CASNLGANRETQYF
TRBV11-1	TRBD2	few	TRBJ2-1	TGTGCCGGAGACGACCGGCGGCTAGCGGGGTTCGATGAGCAGTTCTTC	CAGDDRRLAGFDEQFF
TRBV20-1	TRBD2	.	TRBJ2-1	TGCAGTGCCCACCCCCCGGGACTAGCGGGGGAGACCCGGCACTTC	CSAHPPGLAGETRHF
TRBV11-3	.	many	TRBJ2-7	TGTGCCAGCAGCCCTAGACAGGTTTCCTACGAGCAGTACTTC	CASSPRQVSYEQYF
TRBV29-1	.	.	TRBJ2-5	TGCAGCGTTGTCAGAAGACAAGAGACCCAGTACTTC	CSVVRRQETQYF
TRBV19	.	many	TRBJ2-2	TGTGCCAGTAGTATAGATATCCACGGGGAGCTGTTTTTT	CASSIDIHGELFF
TRBV12-3/TRBV12-4	.	many	TRBJ2-2	TGTGCCAGCAGCCAGGGGGGAAACACCGGGGAGCTGTTTTTT	CASSQGGNTGELFF
TRBV29-1	.	.	TRBJ2-3	TGCAGCGTTGAGAGGTTGTCTAGCGGCACAGATACGCAGTATTTT	CSVERLSSGTDTQYF